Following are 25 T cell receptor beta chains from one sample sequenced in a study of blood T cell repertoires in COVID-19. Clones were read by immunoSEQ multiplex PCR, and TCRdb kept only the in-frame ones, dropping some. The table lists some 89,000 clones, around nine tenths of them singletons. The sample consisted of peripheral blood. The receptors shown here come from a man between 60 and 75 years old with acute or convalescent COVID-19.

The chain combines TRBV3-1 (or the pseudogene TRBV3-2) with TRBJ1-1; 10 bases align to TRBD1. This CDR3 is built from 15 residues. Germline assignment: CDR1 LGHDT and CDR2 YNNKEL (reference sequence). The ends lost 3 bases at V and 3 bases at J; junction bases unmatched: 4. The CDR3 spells CASSHWDRGHTEAFF. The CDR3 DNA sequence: TGTGCCAGCAGCCATTGGGACAGGGGCCACACTGAAGCTTTCTTT.

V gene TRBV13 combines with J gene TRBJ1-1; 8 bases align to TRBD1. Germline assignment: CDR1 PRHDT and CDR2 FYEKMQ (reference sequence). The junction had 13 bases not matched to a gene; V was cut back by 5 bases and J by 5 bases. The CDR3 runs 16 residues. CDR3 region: CASSPTAGGVRTEAFF. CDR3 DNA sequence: TGTGCCAGCAGCCCCACAGCAGGGGGCGTAAGGACTGAAGCTTTCTTT. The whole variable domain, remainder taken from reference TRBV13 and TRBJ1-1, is AAGVIQSPRHLIKEKRETATLKCYPIPRHDTVYWYQQGPGQDPQFLISFYEKMQSDKGSIPDRFSAQQFSDYHSELNMSSLELGDSALYFCASSPTAGGVRTEAFFGQGTRLTVV.

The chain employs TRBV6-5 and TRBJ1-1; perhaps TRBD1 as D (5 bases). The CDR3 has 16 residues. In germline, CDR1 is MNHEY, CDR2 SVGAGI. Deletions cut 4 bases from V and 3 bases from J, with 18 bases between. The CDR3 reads CASSFSAGIMDTEAFF. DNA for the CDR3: TGTGCCAGCAGTTTCTCCGCAGGGATTATGGACACTGAAGCTTTCTTT.

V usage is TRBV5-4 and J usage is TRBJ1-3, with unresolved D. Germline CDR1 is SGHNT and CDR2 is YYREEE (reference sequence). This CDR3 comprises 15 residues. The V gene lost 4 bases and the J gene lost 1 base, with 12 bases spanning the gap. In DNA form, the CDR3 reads TGTGCCAGCAGCCAAGCGGGAAGATCTGGAAACACCATATATTTT. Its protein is CASSQAGRSGNTIYF.

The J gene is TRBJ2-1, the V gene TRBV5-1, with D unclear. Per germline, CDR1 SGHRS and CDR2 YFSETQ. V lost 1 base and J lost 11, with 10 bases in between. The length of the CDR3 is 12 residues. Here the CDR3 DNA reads TGCGCCAGCAGCTTGTCTCTGAAGCAGCAGTTCTTC. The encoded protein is CASSLSLKQQFF.

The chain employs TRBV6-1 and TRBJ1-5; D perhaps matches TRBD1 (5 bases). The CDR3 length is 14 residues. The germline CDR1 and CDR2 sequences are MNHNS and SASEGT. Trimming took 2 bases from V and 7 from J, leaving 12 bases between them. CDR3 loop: CASSERGRQQPQHF. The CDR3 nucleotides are TGTGCCAGCAGTGAAAGGGGTAGGCAGCAGCCCCAGCATTTT.

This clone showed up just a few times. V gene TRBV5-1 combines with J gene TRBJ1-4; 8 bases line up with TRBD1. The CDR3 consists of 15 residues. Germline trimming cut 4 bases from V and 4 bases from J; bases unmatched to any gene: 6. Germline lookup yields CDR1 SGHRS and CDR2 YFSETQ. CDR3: CASSAGQGINEKLFF. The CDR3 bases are TGCGCCAGCAGCGCTGGACAGGGCATTAATGAAAAACTGTTTTTT.

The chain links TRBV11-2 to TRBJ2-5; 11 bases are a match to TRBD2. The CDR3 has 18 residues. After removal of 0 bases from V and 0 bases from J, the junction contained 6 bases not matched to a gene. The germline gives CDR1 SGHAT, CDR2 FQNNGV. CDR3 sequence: CASSLDQGTSGNQETQYF. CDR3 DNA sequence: TGTGCCAGCAGCTTAGATCAAGGGACTAGCGGAAACCAAGAGACCCAGTACTTC.

The CDR3 DNA follows: TGTGCCACCAGTGATTTTAGAGGTGGCTACACCTTC. The encoded protein is CATSDFRGGYTF. The V call is TRBV24-1, the J call TRBJ1-2; D ambiguous. This CDR3 contains 12 residues. V was shortened by 1 base and J by 7 bases, with 6 bases between the two germline ends. Germline assignment: CDR1 KGHDR and CDR2 SFDVKD.

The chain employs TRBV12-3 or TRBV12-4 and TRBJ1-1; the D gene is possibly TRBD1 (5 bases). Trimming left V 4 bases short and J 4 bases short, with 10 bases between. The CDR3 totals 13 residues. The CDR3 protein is CASSWGGSTEAFF. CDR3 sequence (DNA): TGTGCCAGCAGTTGGGGGGGATCCACTGAAGCTTTCTTT.

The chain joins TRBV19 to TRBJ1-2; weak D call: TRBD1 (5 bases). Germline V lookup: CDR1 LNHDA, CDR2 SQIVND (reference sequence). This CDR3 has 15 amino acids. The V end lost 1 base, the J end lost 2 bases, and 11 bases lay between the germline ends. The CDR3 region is CASSIVAQGNYGYTF. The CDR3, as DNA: TGTGCCAGTAGTATAGTAGCCCAGGGAAACTATGGCTACACCTTC.

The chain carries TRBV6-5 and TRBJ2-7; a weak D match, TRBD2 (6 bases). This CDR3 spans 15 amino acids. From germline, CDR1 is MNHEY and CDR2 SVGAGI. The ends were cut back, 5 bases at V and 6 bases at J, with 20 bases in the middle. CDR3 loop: CASSPTPGVMTEQYV. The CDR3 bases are TGTGCCAGCAGTCCCACTCCGGGGGTCATGACCGAGCAGTACGTC.

Written as DNA, the CDR3 is TGTGCCAGCAGCTGGTCAGGTCTCCAACGCAATCAGCCCCAGCATTTT. This sequence encodes CASSWSGLQRNQPQHF. The chain couples TRBV5-8 to TRBJ1-5, with D uncertain. Trimming stripped 3 bases from V and 2 bases from J, with 15 bases between. Germline lookup yields CDR1 SGHTS and CDR2 YDEGEE. This CDR3 region has 16 residues.

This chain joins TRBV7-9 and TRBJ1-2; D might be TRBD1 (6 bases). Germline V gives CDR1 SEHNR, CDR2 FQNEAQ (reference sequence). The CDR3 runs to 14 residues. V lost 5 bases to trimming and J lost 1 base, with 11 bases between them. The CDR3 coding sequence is TGTGCCAGCAGCCAACACAGGGTTAACTATGGCTACACCTTC. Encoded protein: CASSQHRVNYGYTF.

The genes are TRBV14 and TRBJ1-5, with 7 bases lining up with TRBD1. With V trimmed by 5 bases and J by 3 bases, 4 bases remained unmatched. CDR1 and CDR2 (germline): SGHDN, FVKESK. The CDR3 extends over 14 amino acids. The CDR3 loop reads CASSIGTVNQPQHF. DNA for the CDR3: TGTGCCAGCAGCATAGGGACAGTCAATCAGCCCCAGCATTTT.

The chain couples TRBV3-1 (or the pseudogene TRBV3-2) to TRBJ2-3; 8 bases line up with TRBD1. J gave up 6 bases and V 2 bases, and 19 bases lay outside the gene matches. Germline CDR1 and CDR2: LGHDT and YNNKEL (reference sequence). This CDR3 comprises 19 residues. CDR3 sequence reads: CASSQPPGTGTIREDTQYF. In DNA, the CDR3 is TGTGCCAGCAGCCAACCCCCCGGGACAGGAACGATCCGGGAGGATACGCAGTATTTT.

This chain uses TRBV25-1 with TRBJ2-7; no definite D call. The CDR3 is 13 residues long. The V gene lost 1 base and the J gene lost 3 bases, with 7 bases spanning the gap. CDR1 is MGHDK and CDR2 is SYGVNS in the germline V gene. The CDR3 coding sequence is TGTGCCAGCAGTGAATTTTCAGGCTACGAGCAGTACTTC. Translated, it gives CASSEFSGYEQYF.

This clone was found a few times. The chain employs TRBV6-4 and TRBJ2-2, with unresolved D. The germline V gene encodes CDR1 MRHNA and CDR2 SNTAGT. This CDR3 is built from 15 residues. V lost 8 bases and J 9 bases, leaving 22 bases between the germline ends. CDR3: CASEWFSNEHRELFF. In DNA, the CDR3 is TGTGCCAGCGAATGGTTTTCGAACGAACACCGGGAGCTGTTTTTT.

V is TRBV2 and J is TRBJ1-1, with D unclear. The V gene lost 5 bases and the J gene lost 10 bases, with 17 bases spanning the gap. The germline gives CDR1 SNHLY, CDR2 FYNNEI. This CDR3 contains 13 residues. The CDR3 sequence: CASSPAPSRLAFF. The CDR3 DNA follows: TGTGCCAGCAGTCCCGCCCCTTCGAGGTTAGCTTTCTTT.

The CDR3, as DNA: TGCAGCGTCTGGACAGATGAAGCTTTCTTT. Its translation is CSVWTDEAFF. This chain joins TRBV29-1 and TRBJ1-1; possibly TRBD1 for D (6 bases). Germline V gene lookup returns CDR1 SQVTM and CDR2 ANQGSEA. V was pared by 6 bases and J by 7 bases, with 9 bases between. The CDR3 sequence is 10 residues long.

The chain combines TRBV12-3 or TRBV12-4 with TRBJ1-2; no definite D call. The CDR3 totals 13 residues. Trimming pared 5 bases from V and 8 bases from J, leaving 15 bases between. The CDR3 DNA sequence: TGTGCCAGCAGTCCTCCGGAACCTAGGGGCTACACCTTC. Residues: CASSPPEPRGYTF.

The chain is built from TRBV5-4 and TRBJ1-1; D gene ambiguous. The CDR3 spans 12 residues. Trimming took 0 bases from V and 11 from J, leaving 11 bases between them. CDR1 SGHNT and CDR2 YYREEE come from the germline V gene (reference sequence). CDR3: CASSLAASEAFF. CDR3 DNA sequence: TGTGCCAGCAGCTTGGCCGCTTCGGAGGCTTTCTTT.

CDR3 sequence reads: CASREDPAGAYGYTF. The CDR3, as DNA: TGCGCCAGCAGAGAGGACCCCGCAGGGGCCTATGGCTACACCTTC. The J gene is TRBJ1-2, the V gene TRBV5-1; D is perhaps TRBD1 (6 bases). Trimming shortened V by 5 bases and J by 4 bases, and 18 bases separated the two germline ends. Germline-derived CDR1 and CDR2 are SGHRS and YFSETQ. This CDR3 is built from 15 residues. Combining the CDR3 with reference TRBV5-1 and TRBJ1-2 gives the whole variable domain KAGVTQTPRYLIKTRGQQVTLSCSPISGHRSVSWYQQTPGQGLQFLFEYFSETQRNKGNFPGRFSGRQFSNSRSEMNVSTLELGDSALYLCASREDPAGAYGYTFGSGTRLTVV.

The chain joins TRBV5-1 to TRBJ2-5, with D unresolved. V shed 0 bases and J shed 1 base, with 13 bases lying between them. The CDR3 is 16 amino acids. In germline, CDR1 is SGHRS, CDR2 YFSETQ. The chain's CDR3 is CASSLGDTRSQETQYF. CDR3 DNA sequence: TGCGCCAGCAGCTTGGGAGACACTCGATCCCAAGAGACCCAGTACTTC.

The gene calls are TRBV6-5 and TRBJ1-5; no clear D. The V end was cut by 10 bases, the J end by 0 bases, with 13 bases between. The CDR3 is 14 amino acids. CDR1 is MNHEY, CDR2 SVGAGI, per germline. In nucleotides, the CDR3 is TGTGCCACCGAACCGGGAGGTAGCAATCAGCCCCAGCATTTT. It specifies CATEPGGSNQPQHF.